This TCR beta chain was sequenced during a study of cytomegalovirus exposure and HLA in healthy donors. Donors were ostensibly healthy at sampling, although undocumented immune exposures were probable. 60 Vbeta and 13 Jbeta primers were used in PCR. Using immunoSEQ multiplex PCR, the repertoire was profiled, and TCRdb retains in-frame clones only, with some absent. The table includes 120,000 or so clones, 81% detected once. Findings of the study overall: For most TCR beta V segments, an earlier analysis put the productive rate at about 87% or about 30% of the time. Generally TCR sequences proved uncommon, though certain public TCRs appeared in numerous donors.

To note about this clone: What it recognizes is unknown.

This CDR3 spans 14 amino acids. The germline V gene encodes CDR1 LNHDA and CDR2 SQIVND (reference sequence). V shed 3 bases and J shed 6 bases, with 14 bases lying between them. Sequencing was performed on PBMCs. This TCR came from a woman in her 40s in good health and CMV-seronegative. This chain uses TRBV19 with TRBJ1-1; D is unclear. CDR3 nucleotides: TGTGCCAGTAGTATCGGGGAAGGGAAGCCTGAAGCTTTCTTT. Translating gives CASSIGEGKPEAFF.